A single sample is the source of the 21 T cell receptor beta chains below, sequenced in a study of blood T cell repertoires in COVID-19. TCRdb keeps only in-frame clones here, not all; method: immunoSEQ multiplex PCR. The profile covers 200,000 to 250,000 clones, with around 83% appearing a single time and over 2.5% taken by the ten largest. Sequenced material: peripheral blood. The receptors were sampled from a man aged 50 to 59 who had recovered from COVID-19.

The rearrangement joins TRBV28 to TRBJ2-2, with TRBD2 matching over 7 bases. With V trimmed by 4 bases and J by 4 bases, 6 bases remained unmatched. Germline-derived CDR1 and CDR2 are MDHEN and SYDVKM. The CDR3 runs 15 residues. The CDR3 bases are TGTGCCAGCAGTTCAGCGGGATTGGTCACCGGGGAGCTGTTTTTT. Its translation: CASSSAGLVTGELFF.

The J gene is TRBJ2-2, the V gene TRBV5-1; the D gene is possibly TRBD1 (5 bases). The CDR3 has 16 residues. The V end was cut by 4 bases, the J end by 8 bases, with 21 bases between. The germline gives CDR1 SGHRS, CDR2 YFSETQ. For the CDR3, the DNA is TGCGCCAGCAGCCCAGGACATGGAAATATACCAGGGGAGCTGTTTTTT. Its translation: CASSPGHGNIPGELFF.

Written as DNA, the CDR3 is TGTGCCAGCAGTTTTGAAGGGAGTAATGAAAAACTGTTTTTT. Translated, it gives CASSFEGSNEKLFF. The genes are TRBV27 and TRBJ1-4; D not resolved. With 3 bases removed from V and 4 bases from J, the gap between germline ends came to 9 bases. The CDR3 covers 14 residues. Per the germline V gene, CDR1 is MNHEY and CDR2 is SMNVEV (reference sequence).

This chain joins TRBV27 and TRBJ1-1, with 8 positions matching TRBD1. CDR3 length equals 14 residues. With 5 bases clipped from V and 5 bases from J, the junction kept 7 bases outside the gene matches. CDR1 is MNHEY and CDR2 is SMNVEV in the germline V gene (reference sequence). The CDR3 bases are TGTGCCAGCAGTAAAACAGGGGGAAGGACTGAAGCTTTCTTT. It is translated as CASSKTGGRTEAFF.

V and J are TRBV2 and TRBJ2-3, with 8 bases that match TRBD2. After removal of 8 bases from V and 4 bases from J, the junction contained 11 bases not matched to a gene. CDR3 length: 15 residues. Germline CDR1 SNHLY, CDR2 FYNNEI. The CDR3: CASSAGLAAADTQYF. The CDR3 DNA sequence: TGTGCCAGCTCGGCAGGACTAGCAGCAGCAGATACGCAGTATTTT.

The chain uses TRBV30 and TRBJ2-7; 11 positions match TRBD2. The CDR3 is 12 residues long. V shed 5 bases, J shed 12 bases, and the junction held 9 bases outside the gene matches. In germline, CDR1 is GTSNPN, CDR2 SVGIG (reference sequence). CDR3 DNA: TGTGCCTGGGGCGAACTAGCGGGAGTCCTGTACTTC. Amino acids: CAWGELAGVLYF.

The gene calls are TRBV27 and TRBJ1-6; 9 nucleotides match TRBD1. The CDR3 sequence is 17 residues long. V gave up 3 bases and J gave up 0 bases; unmatched junction bases: 3. The germline CDR1 and CDR2 sequences are MNHEY and SMNVEV (reference sequence). CDR3 sequence (DNA): TGTGCCAGCAGTTTGGGGACAGGGAGCTCCTATAATTCACCCCTCCACTTT. As protein: CASSLGTGSSYNSPLHF.

V usage is TRBV12-3 or TRBV12-4 and J usage is TRBJ1-1; the D gene is possibly TRBD1 (6 bases). This CDR3 region has 13 residues. The V gene lost 3 bases and the J gene lost 6 bases, with 11 bases spanning the gap. CDR3 sequence reads: CASSFGGLAEAFF. CDR3 nucleotides: TGTGCCAGCAGTTTCGGGGGGCTCGCTGAAGCTTTCTTT.

The V gene is TRBV3-1 (or the pseudogene TRBV3-2), the J gene TRBJ2-1; TRBD1 might be the D (5 bases). Germline assignment: CDR1 LGHDT and CDR2 YNNKEL (reference sequence). Trimming left V 1 base short and J 0 bases short, with 7 bases between. CDR3 length: 15 residues. CDR3 sequence reads: CASSQGQSSYNEQFF. DNA of the CDR3: TGTGCCAGCAGCCAAGGACAGAGCTCCTACAATGAGCAGTTCTTC.

This CDR3 is CASSRGGPNEQFF. CDR3 sequence (DNA): TGTGCCAGCAGTAGGGGAGGGCCTAATGAGCAGTTCTTC. The rearrangement joins TRBV6-5 to TRBJ2-1, with 7 bases identical to TRBD2. Germline V gives CDR1 MNHEY, CDR2 SVGAGI. Unmatched junction bases numbered 5, after V lost 5 bases and J lost 7 bases. CDR3 length: 13 amino acids.

J is TRBJ2-5 and V is TRBV11-3, with a tentative D call TRBD2 (5 bases). This CDR3 region has 13 residues. CDR1 and CDR2 from the germline V gene are SGHNT and YENEEA. Trimming cost V 8 bases and J 2 bases, with 12 bases left between them. CDR3 in amino acids: CASGLHGQETQYF. The CDR3 nucleotides are TGTGCCAGCGGACTCCACGGGCAAGAGACCCAGTACTTC.

The rearrangement uses TRBV20-1 and TRBJ2-2, with D maybe TRBD2 (5 bases). V lost 3 bases to trimming and J lost 1 base, with 9 bases between them. The germline gives CDR1 DFQATT, CDR2 SNEGSKA (reference sequence). This CDR3 has 14 amino acids. The CDR3, as DNA: TGCAGTGCTAGTTTAAGCGGGAACACCGGGGAGCTGTTTTTT. This codes for CSASLSGNTGELFF.

The genes are TRBV19 and TRBJ1-2, with 7 nucleotides matching TRBD1. Germline V gene data show CDR1 as LNHDA and CDR2 as SQIVND (reference sequence). This CDR3 contains 13 residues. With 6 bases clipped from V and 5 bases from J, the junction kept 6 bases outside the gene matches. The CDR3 loop is CASRYDRDYGYTF. The DNA of the CDR3 is TGTGCCAGTAGATACGACAGGGATTATGGCTACACCTTC. Full variable domain (missing parts from reference TRBV19 and TRBJ1-2): DGGITQSPKYLFRKEGQNVTLSCEQNLNHDAMYWYRQDPGQGLRLIYYSQIVNDFQKGDIAEGYSVSREKKESFPLTVTSAQKNPTAFYLCASRYDRDYGYTFGSGTRLTVV.

In this sample, this clone turned up a few times. The rearrangement joins TRBV30 to TRBJ2-4, with TRBD1 matching 7 bases. CDR1 and CDR2 (germline): GTSNPN, SVGIG (reference sequence). J lost 0 bases, V lost 2 bases, and 13 bases had no gene match. CDR3 length equals 18 residues. The CDR3 DNA reads as TGTGCCTGGAGTCCGACCCTTCTGGGACAGCTAGCCAAAAACATTCAGTACTTC. Translation gives CAWSPTLLGQLAKNIQYF.

This chain joins TRBV14 and TRBJ1-2; possible D gene TRBD1, 6 bases. The V gene lost 4 bases and the J gene lost 2 bases, with 17 bases spanning the gap. This CDR3 region has 16 residues. Germline V gene sequence: CDR1 SGHDN, CDR2 FVKESK. As DNA, the CDR3 is TGTGCCAGCAGCCCGTTGGGGGCCTCTAAAAACTATGGCTACACCTTC. As protein: CASSPLGASKNYGYTF.

The sample holds one count of this clone. The chain is built from TRBV2 and TRBJ2-7; 10 positions match TRBD1. The germline V gene has CDR1 SNHLY and CDR2 FYNNEI. V was clipped by 5 bases and J by 1 base; unmatched bases: 2. The CDR3 is 14 residues long. In nucleotides, the CDR3 is TGTGCCAGCAGTCCGGGACAGGGGTCCTACGAGCAGTACTTC. Translated, it gives CASSPGQGSYEQYF. The full variable domain, with the rest looked up from reference TRBV2 and TRBJ2-7, is EPEVTQTPSHQVTQMGQEVILRCVPISNHLYFYWYRQILGQKVEFLVSFYNNEISEKSEIFDDQFSVERPDGSNFTLKIRSTKLEDSAMYFCASSPGQGSYEQYFGPGTRLTVT.

The J gene is TRBJ2-1, the V gene TRBV11-3, with D unclear. Trimming pared 1 base from V and 6 bases from J, leaving 4 bases between. Germline assignment: CDR1 SGHNT and CDR2 YENEEA. This CDR3 spans 12 amino acids. The CDR3 bases are TGTGCCAGCAGCTTAGGTCTCAATGAGCAGTTCTTC. This sequence encodes CASSLGLNEQFF.

This sequence joins TRBV9 and TRBJ2-5; D gene uncertain. The length of the CDR3 is 14 residues. Trimming shortened V by 0 bases and J by 5 bases, and 11 bases separated the two germline ends. Germline assignment: CDR1 SGDLS and CDR2 YYNGEE. The CDR3 region is CASSVGRLVETQYF. In DNA, the CDR3 is TGTGCCAGCAGCGTAGGTCGGCTAGTCGAGACCCAGTACTTC. The full variable domain, with the rest looked up from reference TRBV9 and TRBJ2-5, is DSGVTQTPKHLITATGQRVTLRCSPRSGDLSVYWYQQSLDQGLQFLIQYYNGEERAKGNILERFSAQQFPDLHSELNLSSLELGDSALYFCASSVGRLVETQYFGPGTRLLVL.

The sample holds one count of this clone. The chain joins TRBV6-5 to TRBJ2-1; D remains ambiguous. The germline CDR1 and CDR2 sequences are MNHEY and SVGAGI. Trimming took off 8 bases at V and 4 bases at J, with 12 bases between the two ends. The CDR3 is 13 amino acids. CDR3 loop: CASLGVGYNEQFF. CDR3 coding DNA: TGTGCCAGCCTCGGTGTCGGGTACAATGAGCAGTTCTTC.

The chain uses TRBV28 and TRBJ1-5; 7 bases align to TRBD1. Germline V gene data show CDR1 as MDHEN and CDR2 as SYDVKM. V lost 4 bases, J lost 2 bases, and 11 bases stayed unmatched. This CDR3 region has 17 residues. The CDR3 reads CASSSSTPGGGNQPQHF. CDR3 nucleotide sequence: TGTGCCAGCAGTTCATCAACTCCAGGGGGAGGCAATCAGCCCCAGCATTTT.

V gene TRBV3-1 (or the pseudogene TRBV3-2) combines with J gene TRBJ2-2, with 10 bases aligning to TRBD2. The V gene's germline CDR1 is LGHDT and CDR2 YNNKEL (reference sequence). Losses at the gene ends were 8 bases for V and 5 bases for J; bases not matched to a gene: 11. The CDR3 spans 16 residues. CDR3 sequence reads: CASRTSGILRTGELFF. The CDR3 DNA follows: TGTGCCAGCCGTACTAGCGGGATTTTACGGACCGGGGAGCTGTTTTTT.